One and the same sample provided the 6 T cell receptor beta chains below, sequenced in a study of CD8 T cells in Susac syndrome (dated by TCRdb to about 2019). Library generation was performed with the immunoSEQ multiplex PCR assay. RNA was extracted using the RNeasy kit, and roughly 0.45 to 1 microgram was reverse transcribed with random hexamers. The public reads were reanalyzed by TCRdb: fastp trimming at Q25, MiXCR alignment, in-frame beta chains only. One record per CDR3 amino acid sequence lists the most common genes and DNA. The sample table contains roughly 44,000 distinct CDR3 sequences; only one count was recorded for 90% to 95% of them. The ten largest account for less than 0.65% of the sample. Sequencing was done on a sample of CD8+ T cells from PBMCs. These receptors were taken from a human donor in good health.

In its sample, this clonotype was seen once. This chain joins TRBV7-9 and TRBJ2-4; TRBD2 agrees at 7 bases. CDR3 size: 16 residues. V lost 1 base to trimming and J lost 7 bases; unmatched junction nucleotides: 10. The germline gives CDR1 SEHNR, CDR2 FQNEAQ (reference sequence). As DNA, the CDR3 is TGTGCCAGCAGCTTAGGGGGGGGAGGGCAGGGCAACATTCAGTACTTC. Translating gives CASSLGGGGQGNIQYF.

CDR3 nucleotides: TGTGCCAGCAGTGTGAGCAGGGGGAACACTGAAGCTTTCTTT. It encodes CASSVSRGNTEAFF. This chain joins TRBV2 and TRBJ1-1, with D perhaps matching TRBD1 (6 bases). Trimming left V 4 bases short and J 1 base short, with 10 bases between. This CDR3 contains 14 residues. From germline, CDR1 is SNHLY and CDR2 FYNNEI.

The CDR3 DNA is TGTGCCAGCAGCATGGTCGCGGAGCTCCAAGAGACCCAGTACTTC. It is translated as CASSMVAELQETQYF. V is TRBV5-6 and J is TRBJ2-5, with D unclear. This CDR3 has 15 amino acids. The ends were cut back, 4 bases at V and 1 base at J, with 14 bases in the middle. Germline lookup yields CDR1 SGHDT and CDR2 YYEEEE.

This rearrangement joins TRBV13 to TRBJ2-1; 9 bases map to TRBD2. With 5 bases clipped from V and 4 bases from J, the junction kept 30 bases outside the gene matches. The CDR3 has 23 amino acids. Germline-derived CDR1 and CDR2 are PRHDT and FYEKMQ (reference sequence). The CDR3 here is CASSPPTSPGAGGGWRLYNEQFF. The CDR3 coding sequence is TGTGCCAGCAGCCCGCCCACCTCCCCGGGAGCGGGGGGTGGCTGGCGCTTGTACAATGAGCAGTTCTTC.

The chain couples TRBV12-3 or TRBV12-4 to TRBJ2-2, with D possibly TRBD1 on 6 matching bases. CDR3 length: 14 residues. V lost 7 bases and J lost 7, with 16 bases in between. The chain's CDR3 is CASNFLGQFGELFF. CDR3 bases: TGTGCCAGCAACTTCCTCGGACAGTTCGGGGAGCTGTTTTTT.

V is TRBV14 and J is TRBJ1-1; D not certain. Germline V lookup: CDR1 SGHDN, CDR2 FVKESK. This CDR3 contains 17 residues. Trimming cost V 0 bases and J 2 bases, with 16 bases left between them. The CDR3 reads CASSQDIIREGNTEAFF. In DNA form, the CDR3 reads TGTGCCAGCAGCCAAGATATTATAAGGGAGGGAAACACTGAAGCTTTCTTT. Looking up the rest from reference TRBV14 and TRBJ1-1 gives the full variable domain: EAGVTQFPSHSVIEKGQTVTLRCDPISGHDNLYWYRRVMGKEIKFLLHFVKESKQDESGMPNNRFLAERTGGTYSTLKVQPAELEDSGVYFCASSQDIIREGNTEAFFGQGTRLTVV.